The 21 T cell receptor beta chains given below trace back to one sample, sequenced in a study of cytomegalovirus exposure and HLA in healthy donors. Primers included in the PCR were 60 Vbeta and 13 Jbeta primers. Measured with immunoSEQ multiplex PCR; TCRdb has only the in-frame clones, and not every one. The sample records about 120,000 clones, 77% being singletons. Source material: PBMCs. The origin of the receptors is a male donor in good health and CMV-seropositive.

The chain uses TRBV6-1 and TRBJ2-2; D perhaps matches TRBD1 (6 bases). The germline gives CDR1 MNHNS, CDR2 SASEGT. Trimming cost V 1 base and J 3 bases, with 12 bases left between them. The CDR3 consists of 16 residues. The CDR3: CASSEGGLLDTGELFF. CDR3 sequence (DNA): TGTGCCAGCAGTGAAGGGGGGCTCCTTGACACCGGGGAGCTGTTTTTT.

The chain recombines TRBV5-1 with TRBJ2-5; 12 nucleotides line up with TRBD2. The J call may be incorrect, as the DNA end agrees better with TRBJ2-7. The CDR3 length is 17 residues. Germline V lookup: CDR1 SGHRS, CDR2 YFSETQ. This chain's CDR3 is CASRRASGRAASYEQYF. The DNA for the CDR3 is TGCGCCAGCAGACGGGCTAGCGGGAGGGCCGCCTCCTACGAGCAGTACTTC.

This CDR3 is CASSLQGGKGETQYF. DNA for the CDR3: TGCGCCAGCAGCTTGCAGGGGGGTAAGGGAGAGACCCAGTACTTC. The chain has TRBV5-1 and TRBJ2-5; weak D call: TRBD1 (7 bases). The CDR3 spans 15 residues. V lost 1 base and J lost 4, with 14 bases in between. Germline V gives CDR1 SGHRS, CDR2 YFSETQ. Full variable domain (outside the CDR3, taken from reference TRBV5-1 and TRBJ2-5): KAGVTQTPRYLIKTRGQQVTLSCSPISGHRSVSWYQQTPGQGLQFLFEYFSETQRNKGNFPGRFSGRQFSNSRSEMNVSTLELGDSALYLCASSLQGGKGETQYFGPGTRLLVL.

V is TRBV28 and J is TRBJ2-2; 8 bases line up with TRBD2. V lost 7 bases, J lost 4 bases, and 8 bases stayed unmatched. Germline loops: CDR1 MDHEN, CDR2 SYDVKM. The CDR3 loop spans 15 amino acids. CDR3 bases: TGTGCCAGCACCTCCGGGGGGGCCCGCACCGGGGAGCTGTTTTTT. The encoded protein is CASTSGGARTGELFF.

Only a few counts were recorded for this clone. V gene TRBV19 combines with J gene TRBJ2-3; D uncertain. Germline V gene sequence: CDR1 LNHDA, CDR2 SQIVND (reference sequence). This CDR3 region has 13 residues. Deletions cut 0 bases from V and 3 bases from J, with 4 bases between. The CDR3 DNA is TGTGCCAGTAGTATAGATCGGACAGATACGCAGTATTTT. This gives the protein CASSIDRTDTQYF.

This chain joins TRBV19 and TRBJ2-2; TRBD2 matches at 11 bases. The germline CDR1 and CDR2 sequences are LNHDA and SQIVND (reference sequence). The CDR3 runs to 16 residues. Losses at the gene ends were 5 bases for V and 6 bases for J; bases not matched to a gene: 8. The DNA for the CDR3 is TGTGCCAGTAGTCCTCTAGCGGGGGGCGGGTCCGGGGAGCTGTTTTTT. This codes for CASSPLAGGGSGELFF.

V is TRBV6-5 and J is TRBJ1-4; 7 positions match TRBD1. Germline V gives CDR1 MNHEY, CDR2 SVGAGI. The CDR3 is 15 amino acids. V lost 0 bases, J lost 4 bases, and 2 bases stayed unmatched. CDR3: CASSYSQGFNEKLFF. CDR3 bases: TGTGCCAGCAGTTACTCACAGGGGTTTAATGAAAAACTGTTTTTT.

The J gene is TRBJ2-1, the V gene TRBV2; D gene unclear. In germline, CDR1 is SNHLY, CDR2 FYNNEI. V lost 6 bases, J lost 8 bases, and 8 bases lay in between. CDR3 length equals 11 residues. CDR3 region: CASSLSYEQFF. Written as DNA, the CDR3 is TGTGCCAGCAGCCTGTCGTATGAGCAGTTCTTC.

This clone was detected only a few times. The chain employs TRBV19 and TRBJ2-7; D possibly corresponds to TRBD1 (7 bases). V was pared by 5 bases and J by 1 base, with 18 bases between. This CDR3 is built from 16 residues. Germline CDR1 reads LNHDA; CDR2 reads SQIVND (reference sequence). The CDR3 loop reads CASSRFGGGQSYEQYF. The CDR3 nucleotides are TGTGCCAGTAGTCGTTTCGGAGGGGGCCAATCCTACGAGCAGTACTTC.

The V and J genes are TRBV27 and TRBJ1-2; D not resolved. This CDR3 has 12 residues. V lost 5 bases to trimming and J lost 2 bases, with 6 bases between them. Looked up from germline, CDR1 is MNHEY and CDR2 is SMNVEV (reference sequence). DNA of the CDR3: TGTGCCAGCAGTAACCAGAACTATGGCTACACCTTC. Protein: CASSNQNYGYTF.

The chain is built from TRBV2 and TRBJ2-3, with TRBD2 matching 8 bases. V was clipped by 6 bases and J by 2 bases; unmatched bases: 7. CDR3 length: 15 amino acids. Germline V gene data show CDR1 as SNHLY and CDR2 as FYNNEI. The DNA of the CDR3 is TGTGCCAGCAGACCAGCGGGGGCGAACACAGATACGCAGTATTTT. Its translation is CASRPAGANTDTQYF.

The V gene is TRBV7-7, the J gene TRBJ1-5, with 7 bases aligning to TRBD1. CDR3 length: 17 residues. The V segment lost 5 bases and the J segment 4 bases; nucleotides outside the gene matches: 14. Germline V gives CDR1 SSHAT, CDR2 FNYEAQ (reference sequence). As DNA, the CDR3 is TGTGCCAGCAGCCTACCGACAGGGCACCCCGATAATCAGCCCCAGCATTTT. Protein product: CASSLPTGHPDNQPQHF.

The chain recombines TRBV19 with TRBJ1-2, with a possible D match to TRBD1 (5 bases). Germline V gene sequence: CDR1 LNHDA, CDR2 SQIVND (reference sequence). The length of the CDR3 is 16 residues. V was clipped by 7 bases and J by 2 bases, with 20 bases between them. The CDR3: CASTSLGPEGNYGYTF. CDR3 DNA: TGTGCCAGTACAAGTTTAGGGCCGGAGGGGAACTATGGCTACACCTTC. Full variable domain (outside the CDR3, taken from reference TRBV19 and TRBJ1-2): DGGITQSPKYLFRKEGQNVTLSCEQNLNHDAMYWYRQDPGQGLRLIYYSQIVNDFQKGDIAEGYSVSREKKESFPLTVTSAQKNPTAFYLCASTSLGPEGNYGYTFGSGTRLTVV.

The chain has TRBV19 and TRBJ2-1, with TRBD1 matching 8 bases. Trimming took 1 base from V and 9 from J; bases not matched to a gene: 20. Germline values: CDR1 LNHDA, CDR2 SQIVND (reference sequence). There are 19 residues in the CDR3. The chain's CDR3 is CASSIAPRDRRAWSSEQFF. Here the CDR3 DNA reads TGTGCCAGTAGTATAGCGCCACGGGACAGGCGAGCATGGTCCTCTGAGCAGTTCTTC.

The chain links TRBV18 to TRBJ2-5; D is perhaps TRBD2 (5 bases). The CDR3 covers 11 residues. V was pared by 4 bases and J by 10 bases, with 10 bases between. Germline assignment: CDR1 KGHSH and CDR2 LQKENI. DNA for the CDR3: TGTGCCAGCTCACAGGAGCGGTTCCAGTACTTC. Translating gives CASSQERFQYF.

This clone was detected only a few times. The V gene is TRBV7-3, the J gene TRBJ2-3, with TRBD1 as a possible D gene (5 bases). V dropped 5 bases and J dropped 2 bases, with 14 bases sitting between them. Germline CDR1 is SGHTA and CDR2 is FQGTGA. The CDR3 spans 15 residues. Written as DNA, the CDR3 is TGTGCCAGCAGCCAAAAGACAGAGAACACAGATACGCAGTATTTT. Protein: CASSQKTENTDTQYF.

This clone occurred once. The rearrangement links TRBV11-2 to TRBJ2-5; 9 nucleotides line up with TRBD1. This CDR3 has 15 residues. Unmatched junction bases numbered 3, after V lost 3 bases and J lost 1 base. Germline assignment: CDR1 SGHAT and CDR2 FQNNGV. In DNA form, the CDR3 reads TGTGCCAGCAGCTTGGGACAGGGATTCCAAGAGACCCAGTACTTC. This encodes CASSLGQGFQETQYF.

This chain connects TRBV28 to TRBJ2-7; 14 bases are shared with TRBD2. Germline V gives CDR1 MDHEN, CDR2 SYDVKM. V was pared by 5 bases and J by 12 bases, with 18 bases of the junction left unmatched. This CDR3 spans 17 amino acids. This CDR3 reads CASSRPGLAGAVWGGYF. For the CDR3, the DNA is TGTGCCAGCAGTCGACCGGGACTAGCGGGAGCGGTATGGGGGGGGTACTTC.

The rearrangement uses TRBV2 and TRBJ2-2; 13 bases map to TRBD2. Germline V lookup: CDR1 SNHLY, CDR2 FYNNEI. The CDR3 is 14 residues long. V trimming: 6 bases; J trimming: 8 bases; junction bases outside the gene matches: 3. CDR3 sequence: CASSRTSGRGELFF. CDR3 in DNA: TGTGCCAGCAGCCGGACTAGCGGGAGAGGGGAGCTGTTTTTT. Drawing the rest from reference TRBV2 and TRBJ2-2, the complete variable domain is EPEVTQTPSHQVTQMGQEVILRCVPISNHLYFYWYRQILGQKVEFLVSFYNNEISEKSEIFDDQFSVERPDGSNFTLKIRSTKLEDSAMYFCASSRTSGRGELFFGEGSRLTVL.

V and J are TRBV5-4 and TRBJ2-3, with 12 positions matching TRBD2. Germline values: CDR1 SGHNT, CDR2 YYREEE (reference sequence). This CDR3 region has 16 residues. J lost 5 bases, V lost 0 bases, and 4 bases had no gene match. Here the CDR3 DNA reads TGTGCCAGCAGCTTGGGACTAGCGGGAGAGGGAGATACGCAGTATTTT. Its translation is CASSLGLAGEGDTQYF.

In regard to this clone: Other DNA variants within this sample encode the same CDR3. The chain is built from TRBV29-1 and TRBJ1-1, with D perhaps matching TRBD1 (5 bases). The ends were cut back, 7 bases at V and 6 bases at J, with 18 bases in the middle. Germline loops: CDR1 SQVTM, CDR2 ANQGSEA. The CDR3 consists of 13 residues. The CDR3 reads CSAKLTPGAEAFF. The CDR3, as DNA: TGCAGCGCCAAGTTGACCCCGGGGGCTGAAGCTTTCTTT.